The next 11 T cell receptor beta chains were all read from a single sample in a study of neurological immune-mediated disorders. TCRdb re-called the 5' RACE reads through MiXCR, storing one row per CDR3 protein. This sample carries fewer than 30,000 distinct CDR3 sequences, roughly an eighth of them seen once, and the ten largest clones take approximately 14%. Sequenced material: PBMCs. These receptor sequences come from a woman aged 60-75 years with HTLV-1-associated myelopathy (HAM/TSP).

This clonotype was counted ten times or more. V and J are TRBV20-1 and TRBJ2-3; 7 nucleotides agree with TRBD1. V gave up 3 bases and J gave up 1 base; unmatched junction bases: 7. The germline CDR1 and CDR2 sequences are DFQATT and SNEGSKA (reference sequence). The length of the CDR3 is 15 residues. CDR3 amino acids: CSASRGQAGTDTQYF. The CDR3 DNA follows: TGCAGTGCTAGCCGCGGACAGGCAGGCACAGATACGCAGTATTTT.

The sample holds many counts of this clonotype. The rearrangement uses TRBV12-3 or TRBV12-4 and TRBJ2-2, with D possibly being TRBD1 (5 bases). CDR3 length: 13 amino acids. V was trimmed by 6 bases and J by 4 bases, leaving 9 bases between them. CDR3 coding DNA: TGTGCCAGCAGCGAAGGGGCCACCGGGGAGCTGTTTTTT. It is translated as CASSEGATGELFF.

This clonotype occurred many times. This CDR3 is CSARLGGQGNSPLHF. For the CDR3, the DNA is TGCAGTGCTAGATTAGGGGGACAGGGGAATTCACCCCTCCACTTT. The V gene is TRBV20-1, the J gene TRBJ1-6; 10 bases line up with TRBD1. The CDR3 is 15 residues long. Germline-derived CDR1 and CDR2 are DFQATT and SNEGSKA (reference sequence). Trimming at V came to 2 bases and at J to 7 bases, leaving 5 bases not matched to a gene.

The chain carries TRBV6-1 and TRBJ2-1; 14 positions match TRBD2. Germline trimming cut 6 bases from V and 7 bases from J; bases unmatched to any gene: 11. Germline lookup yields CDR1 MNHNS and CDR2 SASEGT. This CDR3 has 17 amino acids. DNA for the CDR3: TGTGCCAGCAGCGCTATGGGACTAGCGGGAGCCGGGAATGAGCAGTTCTTC. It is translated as CASSAMGLAGAGNEQFF.

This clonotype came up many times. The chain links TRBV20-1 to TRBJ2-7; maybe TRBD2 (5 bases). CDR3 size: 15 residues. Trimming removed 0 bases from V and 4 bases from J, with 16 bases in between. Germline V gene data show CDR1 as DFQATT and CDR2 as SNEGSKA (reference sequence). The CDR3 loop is CSARDPLGSLYEQYF. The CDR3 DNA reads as TGCAGTGCTAGAGATCCCCTAGGGAGTTTGTACGAGCAGTACTTC.

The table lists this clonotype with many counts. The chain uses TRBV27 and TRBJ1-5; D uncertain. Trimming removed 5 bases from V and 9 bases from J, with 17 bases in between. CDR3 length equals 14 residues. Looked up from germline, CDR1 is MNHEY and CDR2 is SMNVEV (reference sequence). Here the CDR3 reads CASSPTQFAWPQHF. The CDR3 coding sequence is TGTGCCAGCAGTCCGACCCAGTTTGCCTGGCCCCAGCATTTT.

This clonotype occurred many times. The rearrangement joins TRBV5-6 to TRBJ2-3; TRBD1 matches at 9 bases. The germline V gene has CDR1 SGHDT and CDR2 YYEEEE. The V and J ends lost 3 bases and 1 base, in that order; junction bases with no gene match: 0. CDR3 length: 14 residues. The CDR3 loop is CASSWDRGTDTQYF. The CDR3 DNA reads TGTGCCAGCAGCTGGGACAGGGGCACAGATACGCAGTATTTT.

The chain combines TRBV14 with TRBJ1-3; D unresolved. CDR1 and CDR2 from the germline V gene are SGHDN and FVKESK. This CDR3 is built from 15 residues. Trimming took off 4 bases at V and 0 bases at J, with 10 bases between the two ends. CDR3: CASSLPENSGNTIYF. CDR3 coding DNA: TGTGCCAGCAGCCTACCGGAGAACTCTGGAAACACCATATATTTT.

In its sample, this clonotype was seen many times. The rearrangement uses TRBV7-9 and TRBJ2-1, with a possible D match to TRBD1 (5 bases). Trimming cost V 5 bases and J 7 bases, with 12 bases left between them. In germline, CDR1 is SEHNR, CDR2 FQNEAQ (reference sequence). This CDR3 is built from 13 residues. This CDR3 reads CASSLPTGNEQFF. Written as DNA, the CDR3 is TGTGCCAGCAGCCTTCCCACAGGTAATGAGCAGTTCTTC.

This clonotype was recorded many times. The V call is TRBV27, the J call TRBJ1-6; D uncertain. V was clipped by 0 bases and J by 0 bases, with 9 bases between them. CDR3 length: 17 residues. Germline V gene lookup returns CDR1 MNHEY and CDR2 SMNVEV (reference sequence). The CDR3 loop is CASSLSWVRSYNSPLHF. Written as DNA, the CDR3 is TGTGCCAGCAGTTTATCGTGGGTACGCTCCTATAATTCACCCCTCCACTTT.

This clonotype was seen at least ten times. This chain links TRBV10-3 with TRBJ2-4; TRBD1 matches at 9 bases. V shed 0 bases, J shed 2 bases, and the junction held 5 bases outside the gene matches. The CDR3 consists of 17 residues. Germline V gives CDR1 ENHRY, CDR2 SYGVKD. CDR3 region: CAISESGGQGTKNIQYF. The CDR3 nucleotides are TGTGCCATCAGTGAGTCGGGGGGACAGGGTACCAAAAACATTCAGTACTTC.